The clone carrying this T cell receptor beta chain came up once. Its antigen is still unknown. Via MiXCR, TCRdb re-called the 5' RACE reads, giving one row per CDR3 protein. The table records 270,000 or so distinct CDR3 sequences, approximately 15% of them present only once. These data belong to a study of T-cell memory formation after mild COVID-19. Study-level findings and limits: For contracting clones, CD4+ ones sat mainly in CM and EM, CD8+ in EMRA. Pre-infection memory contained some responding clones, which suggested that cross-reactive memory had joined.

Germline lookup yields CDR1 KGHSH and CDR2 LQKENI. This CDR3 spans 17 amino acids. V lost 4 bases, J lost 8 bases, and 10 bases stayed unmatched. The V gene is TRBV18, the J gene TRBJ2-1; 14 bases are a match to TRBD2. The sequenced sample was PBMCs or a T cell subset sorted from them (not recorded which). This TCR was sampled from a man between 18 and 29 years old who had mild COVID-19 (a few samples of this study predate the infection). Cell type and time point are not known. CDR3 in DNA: TGTGCCAGCTCACGAGAATTCTCGGGACTAGCGGGGGATGAGCAGTTCTTC. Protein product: CASSREFSGLAGDEQFF. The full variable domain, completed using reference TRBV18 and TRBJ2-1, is NAGVMQNPRHLVRRRGQEARLRCSPMKGHSHVYWYRQLPEEGLKFMVYLQKENIIDESGMPKERFSAEFPKEGPSILRIQQVVRGDSAAYFCASSREFSGLAGDEQFFGPGTRLTVL.